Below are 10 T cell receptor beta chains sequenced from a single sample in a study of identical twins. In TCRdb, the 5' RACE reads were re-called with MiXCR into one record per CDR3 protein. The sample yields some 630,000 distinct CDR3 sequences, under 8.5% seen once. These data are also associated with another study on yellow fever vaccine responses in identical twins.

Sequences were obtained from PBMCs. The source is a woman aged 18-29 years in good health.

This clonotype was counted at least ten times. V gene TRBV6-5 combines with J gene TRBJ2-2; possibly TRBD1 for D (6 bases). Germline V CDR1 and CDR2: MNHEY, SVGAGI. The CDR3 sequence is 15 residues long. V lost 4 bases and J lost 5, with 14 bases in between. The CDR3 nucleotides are TGTGCCAGCAGTTCAAGGACAGAGAGAACCGGGGAGCTGTTTTTT. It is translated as CASSSRTERTGELFF.

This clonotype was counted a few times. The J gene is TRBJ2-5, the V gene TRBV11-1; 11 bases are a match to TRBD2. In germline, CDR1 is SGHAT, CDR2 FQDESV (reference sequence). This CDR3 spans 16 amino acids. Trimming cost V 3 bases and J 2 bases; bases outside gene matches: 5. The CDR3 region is CASSFPGLAEQETQYF. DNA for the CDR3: TGTGCCAGCAGCTTCCCGGGACTAGCGGAACAAGAGACCCAGTACTTC.

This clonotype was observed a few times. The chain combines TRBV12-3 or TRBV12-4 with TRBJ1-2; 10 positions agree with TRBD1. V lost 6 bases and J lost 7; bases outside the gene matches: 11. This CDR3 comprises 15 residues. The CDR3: CASRIDDRGLGGYTF. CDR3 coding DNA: TGTGCCAGCAGGATCGATGACAGGGGGCTTGGTGGCTACACCTTC.

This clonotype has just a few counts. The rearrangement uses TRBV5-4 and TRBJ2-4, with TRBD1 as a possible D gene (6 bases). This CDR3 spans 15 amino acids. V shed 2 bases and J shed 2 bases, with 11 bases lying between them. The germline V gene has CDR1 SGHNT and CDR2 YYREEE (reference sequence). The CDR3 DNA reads TGTGCCAGCAGCTTCGCAGGGGAGACCAAAAACATTCAGTACTTC. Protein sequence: CASSFAGETKNIQYF.

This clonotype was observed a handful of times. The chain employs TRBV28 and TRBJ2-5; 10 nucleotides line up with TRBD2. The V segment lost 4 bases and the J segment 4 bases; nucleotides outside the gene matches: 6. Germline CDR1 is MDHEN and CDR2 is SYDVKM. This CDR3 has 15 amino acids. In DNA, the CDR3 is TGTGCCAGCAGTTCCGACGCTAGCGGGGGAGAGACCCAGTACTTC. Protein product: CASSSDASGGETQYF. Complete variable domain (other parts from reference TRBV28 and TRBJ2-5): DVKVTQSSRYLVKRTGEKVFLECVQDMDHENMFWYRQDPGLGLRLIYFSYDVKMKEKGDIPEGYSVSREKKERFSLILESASTNQTSMYLCASSSDASGGETQYFGPGTRLLVL.

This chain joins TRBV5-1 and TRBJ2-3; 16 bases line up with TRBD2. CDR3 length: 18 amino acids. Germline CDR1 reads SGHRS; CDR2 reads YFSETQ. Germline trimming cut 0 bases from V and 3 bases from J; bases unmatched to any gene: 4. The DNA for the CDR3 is TGCGCCAGCAGCTTGGAGGGACTAGCGGGAGGGCGTACAGATACGCAGTATTTT. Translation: CASSLEGLAGGRTDTQYF.

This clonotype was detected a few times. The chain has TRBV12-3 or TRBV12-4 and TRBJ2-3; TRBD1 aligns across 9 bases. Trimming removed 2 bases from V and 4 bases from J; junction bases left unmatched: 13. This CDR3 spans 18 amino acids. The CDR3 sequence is CASSLWWAGQGAPDTQYF. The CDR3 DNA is TGTGCCAGCAGTTTATGGTGGGCGGGACAGGGTGCCCCAGATACGCAGTATTTT.

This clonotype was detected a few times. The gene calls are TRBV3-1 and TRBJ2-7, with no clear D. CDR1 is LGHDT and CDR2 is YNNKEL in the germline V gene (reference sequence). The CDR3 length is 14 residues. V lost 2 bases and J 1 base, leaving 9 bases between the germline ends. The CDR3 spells CASSQTRRSYEQYV. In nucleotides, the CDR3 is TGTGCCAGCAGCCAAACGCGGCGGTCCTACGAGCAGTACGTC.

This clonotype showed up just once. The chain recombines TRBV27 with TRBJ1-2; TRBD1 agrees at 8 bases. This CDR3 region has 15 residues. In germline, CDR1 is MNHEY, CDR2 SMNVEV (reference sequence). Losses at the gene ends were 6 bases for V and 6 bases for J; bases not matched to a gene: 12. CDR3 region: CASSMFDRGGDGYTF. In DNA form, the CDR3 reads TGTGCCAGCAGCATGTTTGACAGGGGAGGAGATGGCTACACCTTC.

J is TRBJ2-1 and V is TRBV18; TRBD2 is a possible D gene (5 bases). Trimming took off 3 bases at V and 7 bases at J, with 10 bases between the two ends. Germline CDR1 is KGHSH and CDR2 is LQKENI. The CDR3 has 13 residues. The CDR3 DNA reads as TGTGCCAGCTCACCTCCCGGGAAAAATGAGCAGTTCTTC. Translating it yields CASSPPGKNEQFF.